These 2 T cell receptor beta chains were sequenced from one sample in a study of T-cell memory formation after mild COVID-19. TCRdb reprocessed the 5' RACE reads with MiXCR, giving one entry per CDR3 protein. The table records 35,000 to 45,000 distinct CDR3 sequences, roughly 7.2% of them present only once. The sequenced sample was PBMCs or a T cell subset sorted from them (not recorded which). These receptors were collected from a man aged 18 to 35 who had mild COVID-19 (a few samples of this study predate the infection). Cell type and time point are not known.

In this sample, this clonotype turned up many times. The rearrangement joins TRBV5-1 to TRBJ2-3; D remains unclear. V was clipped by 0 bases and J by 0 bases, with 8 bases between them. CDR3 length: 15 residues. In germline, CDR1 is SGHRS, CDR2 YFSETQ. DNA of the CDR3: TGCGCCAGCAGCTTGGCCCAAACAAGCACAGATACGCAGTATTTT. This translates into CASSLAQTSTDTQYF.

This clonotype has more than one count but fewer than ten. The chain links TRBV7-2 to TRBJ2-3, with 12 nucleotides matching TRBD2. Germline V lookup: CDR1 SGHTA, CDR2 FQGNSA. The CDR3 loop spans 18 amino acids. Unmatched junction bases numbered 8, after V lost 1 base and J lost 3 bases. CDR3 residues: CASSLVWLAGGLTDTQYF. In nucleotides, the CDR3 is TGTGCCAGCAGCTTAGTGTGGCTAGCGGGGGGGCTGACAGATACGCAGTATTTT.